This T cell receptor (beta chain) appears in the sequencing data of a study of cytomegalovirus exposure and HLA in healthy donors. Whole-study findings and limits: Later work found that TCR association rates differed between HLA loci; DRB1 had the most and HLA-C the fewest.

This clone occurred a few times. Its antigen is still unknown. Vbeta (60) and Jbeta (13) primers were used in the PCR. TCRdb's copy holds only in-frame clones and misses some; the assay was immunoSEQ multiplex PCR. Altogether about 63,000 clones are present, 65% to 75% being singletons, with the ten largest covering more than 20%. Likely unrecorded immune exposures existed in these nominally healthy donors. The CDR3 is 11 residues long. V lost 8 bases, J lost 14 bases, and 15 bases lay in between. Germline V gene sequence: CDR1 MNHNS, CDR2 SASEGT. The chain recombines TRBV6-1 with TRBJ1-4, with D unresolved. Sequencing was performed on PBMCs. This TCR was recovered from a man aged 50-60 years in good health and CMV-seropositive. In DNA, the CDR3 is TGTGCCAGCCGGGTGGTCCGGCTGCTGTTTTTT. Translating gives CASRVVRLLFF.